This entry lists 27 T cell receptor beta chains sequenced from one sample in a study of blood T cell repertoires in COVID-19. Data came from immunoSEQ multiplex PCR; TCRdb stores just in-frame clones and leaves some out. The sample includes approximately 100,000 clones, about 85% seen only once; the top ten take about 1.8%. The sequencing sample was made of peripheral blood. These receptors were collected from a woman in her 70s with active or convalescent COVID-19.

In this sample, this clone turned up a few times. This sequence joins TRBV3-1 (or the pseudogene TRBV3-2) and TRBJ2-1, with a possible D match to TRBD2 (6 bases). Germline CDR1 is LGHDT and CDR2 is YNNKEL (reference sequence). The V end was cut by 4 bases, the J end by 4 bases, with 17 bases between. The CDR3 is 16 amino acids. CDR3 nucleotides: TGTGCCAGCAGCCGCATTAAGGCGGGGCCATACAATGAGCAGTTCTTC. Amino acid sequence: CASSRIKAGPYNEQFF.

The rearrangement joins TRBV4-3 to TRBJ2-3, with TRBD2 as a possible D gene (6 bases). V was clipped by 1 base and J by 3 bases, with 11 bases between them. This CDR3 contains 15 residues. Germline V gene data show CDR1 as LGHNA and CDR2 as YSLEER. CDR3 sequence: CASSQGDFSTDTQYF. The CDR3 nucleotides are TGCGCCAGCAGCCAAGGGGACTTTAGTACAGATACGCAGTATTTT.

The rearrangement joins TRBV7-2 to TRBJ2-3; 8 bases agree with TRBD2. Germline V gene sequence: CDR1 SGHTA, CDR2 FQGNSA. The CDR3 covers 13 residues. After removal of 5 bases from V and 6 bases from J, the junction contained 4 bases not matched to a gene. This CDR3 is CASSRLAWDTQYF. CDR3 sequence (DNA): TGTGCCAGCAGCAGACTAGCGTGGGATACGCAGTATTTT.

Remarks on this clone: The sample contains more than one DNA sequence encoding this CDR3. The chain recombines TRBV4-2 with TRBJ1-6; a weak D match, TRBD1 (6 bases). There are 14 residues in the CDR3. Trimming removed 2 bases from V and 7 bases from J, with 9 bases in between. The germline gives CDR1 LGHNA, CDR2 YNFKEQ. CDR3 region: CASSQRTDNSPLHF. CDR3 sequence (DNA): TGTGCCAGCAGCCAAAGGACAGACAATTCACCCCTCCACTTT.

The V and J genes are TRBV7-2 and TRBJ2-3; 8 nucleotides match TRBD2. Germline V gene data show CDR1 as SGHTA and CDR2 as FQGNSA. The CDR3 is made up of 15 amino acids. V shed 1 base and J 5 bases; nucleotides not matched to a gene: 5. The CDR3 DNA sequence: TGTGCCAGCAGCTTAGTCGGGACTAGTGGAGATACGCAGTATTTT. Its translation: CASSLVGTSGDTQYF.

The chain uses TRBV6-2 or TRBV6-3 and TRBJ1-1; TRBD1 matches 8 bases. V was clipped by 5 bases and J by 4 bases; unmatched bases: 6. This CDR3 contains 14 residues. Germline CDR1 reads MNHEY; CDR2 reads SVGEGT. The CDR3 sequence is CASSTRTGTTEAFF. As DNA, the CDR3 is TGTGCCAGCAGTACAAGGACAGGGACCACTGAAGCTTTCTTT.

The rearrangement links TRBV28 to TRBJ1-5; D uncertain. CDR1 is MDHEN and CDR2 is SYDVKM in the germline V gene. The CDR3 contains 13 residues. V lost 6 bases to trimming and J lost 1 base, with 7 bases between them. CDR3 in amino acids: CASSPVSNQPQHF. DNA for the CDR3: TGTGCCAGCAGCCCTGTAAGCAATCAGCCCCAGCATTTT.

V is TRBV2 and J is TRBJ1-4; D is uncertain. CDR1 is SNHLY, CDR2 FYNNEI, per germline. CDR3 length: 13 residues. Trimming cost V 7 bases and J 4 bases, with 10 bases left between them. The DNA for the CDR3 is TGTGCCAGCAATTTTCTTATTAATGAAAAACTGTTTTTT. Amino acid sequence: CASNFLINEKLFF.

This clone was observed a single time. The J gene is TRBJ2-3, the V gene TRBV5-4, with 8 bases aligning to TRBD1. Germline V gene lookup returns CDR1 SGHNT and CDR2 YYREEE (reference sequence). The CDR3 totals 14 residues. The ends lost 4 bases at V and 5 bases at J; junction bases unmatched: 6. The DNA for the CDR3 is TGTGCCAGCAGCCGGACAGGGTTGGAAGATACGCAGTATTTT. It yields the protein CASSRTGLEDTQYF.

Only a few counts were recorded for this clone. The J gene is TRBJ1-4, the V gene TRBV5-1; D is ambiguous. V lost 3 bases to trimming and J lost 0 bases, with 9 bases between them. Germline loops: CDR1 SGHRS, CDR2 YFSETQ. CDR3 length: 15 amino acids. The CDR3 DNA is TGCGCCAGCAGCTCCGCGGGCGCAACTAATGAAAAACTGTTTTTT. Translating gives CASSSAGATNEKLFF. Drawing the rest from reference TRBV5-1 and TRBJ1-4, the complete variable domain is KAGVTQTPRYLIKTRGQQVTLSCSPISGHRSVSWYQQTPGQGLQFLFEYFSETQRNKGNFPGRFSGRQFSNSRSEMNVSTLELGDSALYLCASSSAGATNEKLFFGSGTQLSVL.

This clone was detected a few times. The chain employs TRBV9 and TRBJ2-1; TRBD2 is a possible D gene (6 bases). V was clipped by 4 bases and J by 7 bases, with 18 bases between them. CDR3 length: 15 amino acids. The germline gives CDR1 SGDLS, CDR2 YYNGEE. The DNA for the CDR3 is TGTGCCAGCAGCCCCAATGTCGGGGGTGGGAATGAGCAGTTCTTC. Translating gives CASSPNVGGGNEQFF. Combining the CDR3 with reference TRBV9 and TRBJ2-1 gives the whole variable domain DSGVTQTPKHLITATGQRVTLRCSPRSGDLSVYWYQQSLDQGLQFLIQYYNGEERAKGNILERFSAQQFPDLHSELNLSSLELGDSALYFCASSPNVGGGNEQFFGPGTRLTVL.

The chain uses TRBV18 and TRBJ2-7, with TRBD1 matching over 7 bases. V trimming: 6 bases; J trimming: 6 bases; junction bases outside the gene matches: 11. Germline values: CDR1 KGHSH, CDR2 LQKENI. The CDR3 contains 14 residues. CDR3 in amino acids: CASSNSGTESEQYF. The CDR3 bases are TGTGCCAGCTCGAACTCCGGGACAGAATCCGAGCAGTACTTC.

This chain's CDR3 is CASSPGSAGSTYGYTF. CDR3 nucleotides: TGTGCCAGCAGCCCCGGGAGTGCTGGTTCTACTTATGGCTACACCTTC. The V gene is TRBV5-8, the J gene TRBJ1-2; D not certain. V shed 4 bases and J shed 5 bases, with 21 bases lying between them. CDR3 length equals 16 residues. The germline V gene has CDR1 SGHTS and CDR2 YDEGEE.

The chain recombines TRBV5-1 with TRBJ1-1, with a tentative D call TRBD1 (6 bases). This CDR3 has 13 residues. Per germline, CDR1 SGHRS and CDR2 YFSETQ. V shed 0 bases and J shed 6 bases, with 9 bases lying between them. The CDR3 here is CASSLGQASEAFF. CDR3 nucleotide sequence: TGCGCCAGCAGCTTGGGACAGGCCTCTGAAGCTTTCTTT.

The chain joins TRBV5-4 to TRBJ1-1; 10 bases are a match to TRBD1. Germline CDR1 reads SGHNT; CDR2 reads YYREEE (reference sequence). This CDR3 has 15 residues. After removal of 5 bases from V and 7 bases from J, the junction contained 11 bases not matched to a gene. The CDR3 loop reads CASSKETGGKDEAFF. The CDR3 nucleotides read TGTGCCAGCAGTAAGGAGACAGGGGGCAAGGATGAAGCTTTCTTT.

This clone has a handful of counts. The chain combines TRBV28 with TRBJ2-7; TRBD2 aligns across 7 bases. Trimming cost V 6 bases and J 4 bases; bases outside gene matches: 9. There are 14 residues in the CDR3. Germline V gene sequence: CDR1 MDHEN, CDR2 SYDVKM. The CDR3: CASSAPGTKYEQYF. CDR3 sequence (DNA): TGTGCCAGCAGCGCCCCCGGGACTAAGTACGAGCAGTACTTC.

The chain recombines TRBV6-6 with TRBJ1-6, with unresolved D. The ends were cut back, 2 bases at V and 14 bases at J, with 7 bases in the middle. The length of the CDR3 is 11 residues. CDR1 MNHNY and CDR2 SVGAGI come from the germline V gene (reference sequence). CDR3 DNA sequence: TGTGCCAGCAGTTACCGGGGAGCCCTCCACTTT. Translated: CASSYRGALHF.

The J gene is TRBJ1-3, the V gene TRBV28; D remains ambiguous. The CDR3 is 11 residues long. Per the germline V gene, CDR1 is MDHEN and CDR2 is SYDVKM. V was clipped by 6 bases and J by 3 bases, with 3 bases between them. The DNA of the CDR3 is TGTGCCAGCAGCTTTGGAAACACCATATATTTT. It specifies CASSFGNTIYF.

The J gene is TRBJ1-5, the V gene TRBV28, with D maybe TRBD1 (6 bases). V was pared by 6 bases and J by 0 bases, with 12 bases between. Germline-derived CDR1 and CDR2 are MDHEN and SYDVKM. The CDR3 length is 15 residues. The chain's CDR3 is CASSSTGLSNQPQHF. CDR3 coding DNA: TGTGCCAGCAGCTCTACAGGGCTTAGCAATCAGCCCCAGCATTTT. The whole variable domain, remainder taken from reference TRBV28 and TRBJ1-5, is DVKVTQSSRYLVKRTGEKVFLECVQDMDHENMFWYRQDPGLGLRLIYFSYDVKMKEKGDIPEGYSVSREKKERFSLILESASTNQTSMYLCASSSTGLSNQPQHFGDGTRLSIL.

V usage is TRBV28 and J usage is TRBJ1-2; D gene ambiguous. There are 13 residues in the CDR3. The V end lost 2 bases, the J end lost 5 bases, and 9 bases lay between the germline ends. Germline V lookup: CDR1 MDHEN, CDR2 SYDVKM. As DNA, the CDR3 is TGTGCCAGCAGTTTAGAGGGCACATATGGCTACACCTTC. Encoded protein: CASSLEGTYGYTF.

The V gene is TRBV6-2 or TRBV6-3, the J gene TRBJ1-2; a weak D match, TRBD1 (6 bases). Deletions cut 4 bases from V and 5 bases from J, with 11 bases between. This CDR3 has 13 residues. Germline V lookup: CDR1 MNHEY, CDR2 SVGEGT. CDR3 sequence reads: CASSSGTSYGYTF. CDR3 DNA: TGTGCCAGCAGTTCCGGGACATCATATGGCTACACCTTC.

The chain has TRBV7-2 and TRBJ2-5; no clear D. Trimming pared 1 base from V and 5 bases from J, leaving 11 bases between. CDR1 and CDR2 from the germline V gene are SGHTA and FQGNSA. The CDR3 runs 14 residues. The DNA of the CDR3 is TGTGCCAGCAGCTTAGGACAAGCAAGGGAGACCCAGTACTTC. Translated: CASSLGQARETQYF.

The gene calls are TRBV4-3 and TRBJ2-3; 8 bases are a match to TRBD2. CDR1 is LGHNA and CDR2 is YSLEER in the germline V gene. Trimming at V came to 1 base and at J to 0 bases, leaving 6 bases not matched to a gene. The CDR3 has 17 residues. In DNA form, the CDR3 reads TGCGCCAGCAGCCAAGGGATAGCGGGGTCGAGCACAGATACGCAGTATTTT. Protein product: CASSQGIAGSSTDTQYF.

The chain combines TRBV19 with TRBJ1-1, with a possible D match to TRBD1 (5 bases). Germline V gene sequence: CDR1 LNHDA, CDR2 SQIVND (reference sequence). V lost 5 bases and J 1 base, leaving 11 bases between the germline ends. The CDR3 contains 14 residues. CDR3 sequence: CASSVTAQNTEAFF. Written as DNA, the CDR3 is TGTGCCAGTAGTGTGACAGCTCAGAACACTGAAGCTTTCTTT.

In DNA, the CDR3 is TGTGCCAGCTCACCAGGCAGTGATATCGGGGAGCTGTTTTTT. Translating gives CASSPGSDIGELFF. The genes are TRBV18 and TRBJ2-2; D is unresolved. From germline, CDR1 is KGHSH and CDR2 LQKENI. This CDR3 is built from 14 residues. Trimming removed 2 bases from V and 7 bases from J, with 11 bases in between.

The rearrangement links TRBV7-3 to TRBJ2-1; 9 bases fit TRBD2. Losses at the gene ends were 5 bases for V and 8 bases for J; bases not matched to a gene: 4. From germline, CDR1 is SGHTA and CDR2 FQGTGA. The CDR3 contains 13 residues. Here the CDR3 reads CASSPQRGDEQFF. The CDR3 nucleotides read TGTGCCAGCAGCCCCCAGCGGGGGGATGAGCAGTTCTTC. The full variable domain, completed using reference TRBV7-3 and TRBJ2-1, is GAGVSQTPSNKVTEKGKYVELRCDPISGHTALYWYRQSLGQGPEFLIYFQGTGAADDSGLPNDRFFAVRPEGSVSTLKIQRTERGDSAVYLCASSPQRGDEQFFGPGTRLTVL.

CDR3: CATSRGTSGTYEQYF. CDR3 bases: TGTGCCACCAGCAGGGGGACTAGCGGGACCTACGAGCAGTACTTC. The chain recombines TRBV15 with TRBJ2-7; 13 bases map to TRBD2. Germline V gives CDR1 LNHNV, CDR2 YYDKDF (reference sequence). The V and J ends lost 3 bases and 2 bases, in that order; junction bases with no gene match: 1. The CDR3 length is 15 residues.